The entry below gives a single TCR beta chain sequence along with its context. What it binds is unknown. This CDR3 spans 12 amino acids. Trimming stripped 4 bases from V and 3 bases from J, with 10 bases between. CDR1 and CDR2 from the germline V gene are SQVTM and ANQGSEA. This entry belongs to a study of T cell repertoires in cytomegalovirus infection. Whole-study context: Public TCR beta signatures provided an indication of both CMV infection and a matching HLA type.

The study's findings and limits: The ex vivo response was dominated by HLA-C-restricted CMV-specific TCR beta clonotypes.

TCRdb independently ran MiXCR on the reads; one entry per CDR3 protein. The profile shows some 280,000 distinct CDR3 sequences, around 13% of them singletons. The sample comprised PBMCs. The origin of this receptor is a human donor in good health (CMV status not recorded). Some clones in this sample may be carry-over from other donors' samples. The chain couples TRBV29-1 to TRBJ2-7; a possible D gene is TRBD1 (5 bases). The CDR3 loop is CSVVVQDYEQYF. CDR3 DNA: TGCAGCGTTGTCGTACAGGACTACGAGCAGTACTTC.